These 15 T cell receptor beta chains were all obtained from the same sample, sequenced in a study of metastatic and nonmetastatic thyroid tumors. The entire patient cohort was treatment-naive prior to thyroid surgery. Using MiXCR, TCRdb re-called clones from the PCR reads. The repertoire holds about 24,000 clones, with approximately 19% as singletons. Sequencing was carried out using blood. These receptors originate from a male donor with papillary thyroid cancer or a benign thyroid nodule (not recorded which). Some clones in this sample may be carry-over from other donors' samples.

This clone appeared many times. This chain joins TRBV19 and TRBJ2-1; D could derive from TRBD1 or TRBD2 (5 bases each). V was pared by 7 bases and J by 9 bases, with 7 bases between. Germline V gene data show CDR1 as LNHDA and CDR2 as SQIVND (reference sequence). The CDR3 runs to 10 residues. CDR3 loop: CASTGGEQFF. In DNA form, the CDR3 reads TGTGCCAGTACTGGGGGTGAGCAGTTCTTC.

By its share, this clone is medium-sized. The CDR3 protein is CATSASTETYEQYF. CDR3 nucleotides: TGTGCCACCAGTGCCTCCACAGAAACTTACGAGCAGTACTTC. This chain joins TRBV24-1 and TRBJ2-7; the D is unclear. CDR3 length: 14 residues. V was cut by 5 bases and J by 4 bases, with 14 bases left in between. The V gene's germline CDR1 is KGHDR and CDR2 SFDVKD.

This clone was detected many times. The chain couples TRBV30 to TRBJ2-7; D ambiguous. The length of the CDR3 is 13 residues. V was cut by 2 bases and J by 2 bases, with 10 bases left in between. CDR1 and CDR2 from the germline V gene are GTSNPN and SVGIG (reference sequence). The CDR3, as DNA: TGTGCCTGGAGTACGGACGGTCCCTACGAGCAGTACTTC. Translated, it gives CAWSTDGPYEQYF.

This clone was counted at least ten times. This rearrangement joins TRBV20-1 to TRBJ1-1, with D unclear. Germline CDR1 reads DFQATT; CDR2 reads SNEGSKA (reference sequence). V dropped 0 bases and J dropped 0 bases, with 8 bases sitting between them. The CDR3 extends over 14 amino acids. The CDR3 DNA is TGCAGTGCTAGAGATCCCACAGTGAACACTGAAGCTTTCTTT. Its protein product is CSARDPTVNTEAFF.

This clone was recorded at least ten times. The chain links TRBV19 to TRBJ1-1, with TRBD1 identical over 7 bases. Germline-derived CDR1 and CDR2 are LNHDA and SQIVND (reference sequence). Germline trimming cut 5 bases from V and 5 bases from J; bases unmatched to any gene: 11. The CDR3 sequence is 15 residues long. The CDR3 loop is CASSEARTGGTEAFF. CDR3 DNA: TGTGCCAGTAGTGAAGCCAGGACAGGAGGAACTGAAGCTTTCTTT. Together with reference TRBV19 and TRBJ1-1, the CDR3 gives the full variable domain: DGGITQSPKYLFRKEGQNVTLSCEQNLNHDAMYWYRQDPGQGLRLIYYSQIVNDFQKGDIAEGYSVSREKKESFPLTVTSAQKNPTAFYLCASSEARTGGTEAFFGQGTRLTVV.

Many counts were recorded for this clone. Being one base from a much bigger clone, this may be a read error. The same CDR3 also results from other DNA sequences found in this sample. The V call is TRBV11-3, the J call TRBJ1-1; D is perhaps TRBD1 (6 bases). CDR3 length: 14 amino acids. V lost 9 bases and J 4 bases, leaving 18 bases between the germline ends. Germline lookup yields CDR1 SGHNT and CDR2 YENEEA. The CDR3 DNA sequence: TGTGCCAGTAGCGCCGCAGGGGCCGGCACTGAAGCTTTCTTT. Translating it yields CASSAAGAGTEAFF.

This clone was counted a few times. This rearrangement joins TRBV12-3 or TRBV12-4 to TRBJ2-3; a weak D match, TRBD2 (6 bases). The CDR3 covers 13 residues. V was clipped by 7 bases and J by 4 bases, with 12 bases between them. The chain's CDR3 is CASISGSSDTQYF. The CDR3 nucleotides read TGTGCCAGCATCTCCGGGAGCTCAGATACGCAGTATTTT.

This clone occurred a few times. The chain links TRBV6-1 to TRBJ2-5; D remains unclear. With 4 bases removed from V and 7 bases from J, the gap between germline ends came to 16 bases. The CDR3 extends over 14 amino acids. From germline, CDR1 is MNHNS and CDR2 SASEGT. The CDR3 region is CASSAGISWGTQYF. CDR3 in DNA: TGTGCCAGCAGTGCCGGTATTTCCTGGGGGACCCAGTACTTC.

This clone was seen many times. As DNA, the CDR3 is TGCAGTGCTTCCACCCCTTCTGGGGCCAACGTCCTGACTTTC. Protein product: CSASTPSGANVLTF. The chain joins TRBV20-1 to TRBJ2-6; D is undetermined. CDR1 and CDR2 from the germline V gene are DFQATT and SNEGSKA (reference sequence). V was cut by 5 bases and J by 1 base, with 9 bases left in between. There are 14 residues in the CDR3.

This clone was seen many times. V usage is TRBV20-1 and J usage is TRBJ1-2; 7 positions agree with TRBD1. The germline V gene has CDR1 DFQATT and CDR2 SNEGSKA (reference sequence). This CDR3 contains 15 residues. V shed 6 bases and J 4 bases; nucleotides not matched to a gene: 14. DNA for the CDR3: TGCAGTGCCGCAGGAAGACAGGGTCGGTTCTATGGCTACACCTTC. Protein product: CSAAGRQGRFYGYTF.

This clone came up a few times. The rearrangement joins TRBV12-3 or TRBV12-4 to TRBJ1-5; D gene unclear. The CDR3 has 17 amino acids. V lost 7 bases, J lost 3 bases, and 22 bases lay in between. For the CDR3, the DNA is TGTGCCAGCATCCCTGAGATGGCGCGGTCGGTCAATCAGCCCCAGCATTTT. This translates into CASIPEMARSVNQPQHF.

This clone was detected many times. The chain links TRBV5-8 to TRBJ2-1, with 9 positions matching TRBD2. V shed 1 base and J 5 bases; nucleotides not matched to a gene: 13. Germline V gives CDR1 SGHTS, CDR2 YDEGEE. This CDR3 is 18 amino acids long. The CDR3 bases are TGTGCCAGCAGCTTGAAAAGGGGAATCAGGACTAGCGACAATGAGCAGTTCTTC. It translates to CASSLKRGIRTSDNEQFF.

Only a few counts were recorded for this clone. The V call is TRBV6-1, the J call TRBJ1-2; TRBD1 might be the D (5 bases). Per the germline V gene, CDR1 is MNHNS and CDR2 is SASEGT. This CDR3 contains 13 residues. V was trimmed by 6 bases and J by 8 bases, leaving 16 bases between them. The CDR3 here is CASSKRDSDGYTF. The CDR3 DNA follows: TGTGCCAGCAGCAAAAGGGACTCCGACGGCTACACCTTC.

This clone appeared many times. The chain is built from TRBV6-1 and TRBJ2-7; TRBD2 aligns across 9 bases. V gave up 5 bases and J gave up 2 bases; unmatched junction bases: 7. This CDR3 contains 15 residues. Germline V gene lookup returns CDR1 MNHNS and CDR2 SASEGT. The CDR3 DNA follows: TGTGCCAGCAGTAGAAAACTAGCGGGTCCCTACGAGCAGTACTTC. It encodes CASSRKLAGPYEQYF.

This clone has more than one count but fewer than ten. The chain has TRBV29-1 and TRBJ1-1, with D hard to call. The CDR3 is made up of 12 amino acids. Per the germline V gene, CDR1 is SQVTM and CDR2 is ANQGSEA. The V end lost 4 bases, the J end lost 3 bases, and 9 bases lay between the germline ends. CDR3 bases: TGCAGCGTTGGTCGAGTGTACACTGAAGCTTTCTTT. It specifies CSVGRVYTEAFF.